This T cell receptor beta chain was profiled in a study of cytomegalovirus exposure and HLA in healthy donors. Profiled with immunoSEQ multiplex PCR; TCRdb holds only in-frame clones, not every one. The profile shows roughly 250,000 clones, roughly 89% of them singletons. This CDR3 comprises 14 residues. The V gene end was trimmed by 7 bases and the J gene end by 2 bases; junction bases not matched to a gene: 6. Germline CDR1 reads MDHEN; CDR2 reads SYDVKM. The donors were members of the validation cohort comprising over 100 subjects, separate from the roughly 700-subject first cohort. This sequence originates from a woman under 30 in good health and CMV-seronegative. Sequencing was carried out using PBMCs. The J gene is TRBJ2-7, the V gene TRBV28, with 9 bases aligning to TRBD1. The CDR3 nucleotides are TGTGCCAGCATAACGGGACAGGGTCCCTACGAGCAGTACTTC. Its translation: CASITGQGPYEQYF.